A selection of T cell receptor beta chains follows, all from one sample in a study of blood T cell repertoires in COVID-19. Assay: immunoSEQ multiplex PCR; the TCRdb copy retains only in-frame clones and omits some. The profile shows under 250,000 clones, around 78% of them singletons. Sequenced sample: peripheral blood. All receptors derive from a woman aged 65 to 85 with active or convalescent COVID-19. Each CDR3 is given with its conserved first and last residue. Each record gives: V gene, D gene, J gene, clone size, CDR3 DNA, CDR3 protein. D genes are given only for firm matches. Not all rows give a size; the values are once, few, many and, for expanded clones, a class.

v_call: TRBV11-2; d_call: NA; j_call: TRBJ1-6; clone_size: NA; cdr3_nt: TGTGCCAGCAGCCGGGACTTTAATTCACCCCTCCACTTT; cdr3_aa: CASSRDFNSPLHF
v_call: TRBV29-1; d_call: TRBD1; j_call: TRBJ1-1; clone_size: NA; cdr3_nt: TGCAGCGTTGAAGCGGGGACAGAGAACACTGAAGCTTTCTTT; cdr3_aa: CSVEAGTENTEAFF
v_call: TRBV9; d_call: TRBD1; j_call: TRBJ1-1; clone_size: once; cdr3_nt: TGTGCCAGCAGTACCCAGGGGGACACTGAAGCTTTCTTT; cdr3_aa: CASSTQGDTEAFF
v_call: TRBV19; d_call: TRBD2; j_call: TRBJ2-5; clone_size: NA; cdr3_nt: TGTGCCAGTACCAACAGGGCGGGAGGGCCGAGAGAGACCCAGTACTTC; cdr3_aa: CASTNRAGGPRETQYF
v_call: TRBV9; d_call: NA; j_call: TRBJ2-3; clone_size: NA; cdr3_nt: TGTGCCAGCAGCGTAGGAGGGATCTACCCAGATACGCAGTATTTT; cdr3_aa: CASSVGGIYPDTQYF
v_call: TRBV5-1; d_call: TRBD1; j_call: TRBJ1-1; clone_size: NA; cdr3_nt: TGCGCCAGCAGCTTGGAGACAGGGGGTTTGGGCACTGAAGCTTTCTTT; cdr3_aa: CASSLETGGLGTEAFF
v_call: TRBV19; d_call: TRBD1; j_call: TRBJ1-1; clone_size: once; cdr3_nt: TGTGCCAGTAGGAGACAGGGCGAGGTCGCTGAAGCTTTCTTT; cdr3_aa: CASRRQGEVAEAFF
v_call: TRBV27; d_call: NA; j_call: TRBJ2-2; clone_size: NA; cdr3_nt: TGTGCCAGCAGGCGGGTGAACACCGGGGAGCTGTTTTTT; cdr3_aa: CASRRVNTGELFF
v_call: TRBV28; d_call: NA; j_call: TRBJ2-6; clone_size: NA; cdr3_nt: TGTGCCAGCACTCTATCTGGGGCCAACGTCCTGACTTTC; cdr3_aa: CASTLSGANVLTF
v_call: TRBV29-1; d_call: TRBD1; j_call: TRBJ1-2; clone_size: NA; cdr3_nt: TGCAGCGTCGCTAGGGGGACAGAGGGTAACTATGGCTACACCTTC; cdr3_aa: CSVARGTEGNYGYTF
v_call: TRBV5-1; d_call: TRBD1; j_call: TRBJ1-1; clone_size: NA; cdr3_nt: TGCGCCAGCAGCTCACAGGGGGCCTTTGACGGCACTGAAGCTTTCTTT; cdr3_aa: CASSSQGAFDGTEAFF
v_call: TRBV11-2; d_call: NA; j_call: TRBJ2-7; clone_size: NA; cdr3_nt: TGTGCCAGCAGCGCCAGAGGCTACGAGCAGTACTTC; cdr3_aa: CASSARGYEQYF
v_call: TRBV7-2; d_call: TRBD2; j_call: TRBJ2-3; clone_size: NA; cdr3_nt: TGTGCCAGCAGCTTTAGCCGGGACTACACAGATACGCAGTATTTT; cdr3_aa: CASSFSRDYTDTQYF
v_call: TRBV5-1; d_call: NA; j_call: TRBJ2-2; clone_size: NA; cdr3_nt: TGCGCCAGCAGCTGGGCAGGGGACACCGGGGAGCTGTTTTTT; cdr3_aa: CASSWAGDTGELFF
v_call: TRBV7-2; d_call: NA; j_call: TRBJ2-6; clone_size: NA; cdr3_nt: TGTGCCAGCAGCTTAGGGGGAGATGGGGCCAACGTCCTGACTTTC; cdr3_aa: CASSLGGDGANVLTF
v_call: TRBV28; d_call: TRBD1; j_call: TRBJ1-2; clone_size: NA; cdr3_nt: TGTGCCAGCAGTTGGGGACAGCCCCTGTACTATGGCTACACCTTC; cdr3_aa: CASSWGQPLYYGYTF
v_call: TRBV19; d_call: TRBD1; j_call: TRBJ2-3; clone_size: few; cdr3_nt: TGTGCCAGTAGTCGGGACAGGGGATACTCAGATACGCAGTATTTT; cdr3_aa: CASSRDRGYSDTQYF
v_call: TRBV10-2; d_call: TRBD2; j_call: TRBJ2-1; clone_size: NA; cdr3_nt: TGCGCCAGCAGACAGAGACTAGCGGGAGTGAATGAGCAGTTCTTC; cdr3_aa: CASRQRLAGVNEQFF
v_call: TRBV29-1; d_call: TRBD1; j_call: TRBJ1-6; clone_size: NA; cdr3_nt: TGCAGCGTCCAACAGGGGAATAGAAATTCACCCCTCCACTTT; cdr3_aa: CSVQQGNRNSPLHF
v_call: TRBV11-2; d_call: TRBD2; j_call: TRBJ2-1; clone_size: NA; cdr3_nt: TGTGCCAGCAGCTTGGAGCGGGAGGATGAGCAGTTCTTC; cdr3_aa: CASSLEREDEQFF
v_call: TRBV7-2; d_call: NA; j_call: TRBJ2-3; clone_size: NA; cdr3_nt: TGTGCCAGCAGCTTGAATAGCGGACCCACAGATACGCAGTATTTT; cdr3_aa: CASSLNSGPTDTQYF
v_call: TRBV6-1; d_call: NA; j_call: TRBJ1-5; clone_size: NA; cdr3_nt: TGTGCCAGCAGTGAAATTGGGGGTCCACAGGGGCCCCAGCATTTT; cdr3_aa: CASSEIGGPQGPQHF
v_call: TRBV19; d_call: NA; j_call: TRBJ1-5; clone_size: once; cdr3_nt: TGTGCCAGTAGTAGTGGGGGGGCCAATCAGCCCCAGCATTTT; cdr3_aa: CASSSGGANQPQHF
v_call: TRBV3-1/TRBV3-2; d_call: NA; j_call: TRBJ1-1; clone_size: few; cdr3_nt: TGTGCCAGCAGCCAAGATAGCAGGGAGGACACTGAAGCTTTCTTT; cdr3_aa: CASSQDSREDTEAFF
v_call: TRBV27; d_call: NA; j_call: TRBJ2-3; clone_size: NA; cdr3_nt: TGTGCCAGCAGTATATTTTGGGAGGATACGCAGTATTTT; cdr3_aa: CASSIFWEDTQYF
v_call: TRBV11-1; d_call: NA; j_call: TRBJ2-3; clone_size: NA; cdr3_nt: TGTGCCAGCAACCATACAACCCTCAGCACAGATACGCAGTATTTT; cdr3_aa: CASNHTTLSTDTQYF
v_call: TRBV3-1/TRBV3-2; d_call: TRBD1; j_call: TRBJ1-2; clone_size: NA; cdr3_nt: TGTGCCAGCAGCCAAGGAGGGGGCCATGGCTACACCTTC; cdr3_aa: CASSQGGGHGYTF
v_call: TRBV6-4; d_call: TRBD1; j_call: TRBJ1-4; clone_size: NA; cdr3_nt: TGTGCCAGCAGTCCCGGGACAGGGGTTAAAAAACTGTTTTTT; cdr3_aa: CASSPGTGVKKLFF
v_call: TRBV18; d_call: TRBD1; j_call: TRBJ2-5; clone_size: NA; cdr3_nt: TGTGCCAGCTCACCATCGCTTGGACAGGGGGCCGGAGAGACCCAGTACTTC; cdr3_aa: CASSPSLGQGAGETQYF
v_call: TRBV3-1/TRBV3-2; d_call: NA; j_call: TRBJ2-7; clone_size: NA; cdr3_nt: TGTGCCAGCAGCCAATCGGGGAGCTCCTACGAGCAGTACTTC; cdr3_aa: CASSQSGSSYEQYF
v_call: TRBV7-9; d_call: TRBD2; j_call: TRBJ2-1; clone_size: once; cdr3_nt: TGTGCCAGCAGCAAGGGACTAGCGGGCGCCAGCTCCTACAATGAGCAGTTCTTC; cdr3_aa: CASSKGLAGASSYNEQFF
v_call: TRBV7-9; d_call: NA; j_call: TRBJ1-6; clone_size: few; cdr3_nt: TGTGCCAGCAGCTTAGAACAGGGTCAGGTTTCACCCCTCCACTTT; cdr3_aa: CASSLEQGQVSPLHF
v_call: TRBV19; d_call: TRBD1; j_call: TRBJ2-5; clone_size: NA; cdr3_nt: TGTGCCAGTAGTATTCTACAGGGGGCAACGGTCGAGACCCAGTACTTC; cdr3_aa: CASSILQGATVETQYF
v_call: TRBV6-4; d_call: TRBD1; j_call: TRBJ1-3; clone_size: NA; cdr3_nt: TGTGCCAGCAGTGAAGGACAGGGGGCTGGAAACACCATATATTTT; cdr3_aa: CASSEGQGAGNTIYF
v_call: TRBV27; d_call: NA; j_call: TRBJ2-3; clone_size: NA; cdr3_nt: TGTGCCAGCAGTCCCAGGAGGGTCTCTACAGATACGCAGTATTTT; cdr3_aa: CASSPRRVSTDTQYF
v_call: TRBV4-2; d_call: TRBD1; j_call: TRBJ1-5; clone_size: NA; cdr3_nt: TGTGCCAGCATGCCAGACAGGGGCGGTCAGCCCCAGCATTTT; cdr3_aa: CASMPDRGGQPQHF
v_call: TRBV23-1; d_call: TRBD1; j_call: TRBJ2-2; clone_size: once; cdr3_nt: TGCGCCAGCAGTCTGTACAGGGGGCTCGGGGAGCTGTTTTTT; cdr3_aa: CASSLYRGLGELFF
v_call: TRBV3-1/TRBV3-2; d_call: NA; j_call: TRBJ1-5; clone_size: few; cdr3_nt: TGTGCCAGCAGCCCCGCGGGGGGGGTCCAGCCCCAGCATTTT; cdr3_aa: CASSPAGGVQPQHF
v_call: TRBV3-1/TRBV3-2; d_call: TRBD1; j_call: TRBJ1-5; clone_size: NA; cdr3_nt: TGTGCCAGCAGCCATGGGACAGGGCCAAGCAATCAGCCCCAGCATTTT; cdr3_aa: CASSHGTGPSNQPQHF
v_call: TRBV9; d_call: TRBD2; j_call: TRBJ2-7; clone_size: NA; cdr3_nt: TGTGCCAGCAGCGTAGGGACTAGCTCGATCTACGAGCAGTACTTC; cdr3_aa: CASSVGTSSIYEQYF